Sequencing of this T cell receptor (beta chain) was carried out in a study of tumor-infiltrating lymphocytes in localized non-small cell lung cancer. The table came from immunoSEQ multiplex PCR; TCRdb's copy has only in-frame clones and leaves some out. The sample lists some 13,000 clones; roughly 80% were seen once. Germline values: CDR1 SNHLY, CDR2 FYNNEI. This CDR3 has 14 residues. V was shortened by 8 bases and J by 5 bases, with 19 bases between the two germline ends. This chain links TRBV2 with TRBJ2-7; no reliable D call. Sequenced material: uninvolved lung tissue not adjacent to the tumor. The TCR sequence derives from a human donor with non-small cell lung cancer. CDR3 residues: CASGQPDSPNEQYF. The DNA of the CDR3 is TGTGCCAGCGGCCAACCAGATTCACCCAACGAGCAGTACTTC.